The sequence of this T cell receptor beta chain was determined in a study of control samples from healthy donors and cancer patients. This clone was observed a handful of times. Generated by immunoSEQ multiplex PCR, the TCRdb table keeps only in-frame clones and is missing some. The table records about 82,000 clones, 89% of them present only once. This CDR3 contains 15 residues. The V gene's germline CDR1 is SEHNR and CDR2 FQNEAQ (reference sequence). Trimming left V 4 bases short and J 2 bases short, with 15 bases between. The clonotype comes from a man in his fifties or sixties in good health. The chain combines TRBV7-9 with TRBJ2-7; possibly TRBD2 for D (6 bases). The sample was blood. The chain's CDR3 is CASSSRDSFTYEQYF. Here the CDR3 DNA reads TGTGCCAGCAGCTCCCGGGACTCTTTCACCTACGAGCAGTACTTC.